The 10 T cell receptor beta chains below were found in one sample sequenced in a study of T-cell reconstitution after alpha-beta-depleted transplantation in children. Unique molecular identifiers featured in how the TCRbeta library was prepared. MiXCR, applied by TCRdb to the PCR reads, yields one record per CDR3 protein. The sample lists tens of thousands of distinct CDR3 sequences, around 15% occurring once. The sample was PBMCs, mostly from graft donor cells, taken 180 days after TCRalphabeta/CD19-depleted stem cell transplant. The receptors were gathered from a male patient aged 2 to 9 who had a stem cell transplant for acute lymphoblastic leukemia, so the T cells may come from the graft donor.

The J gene is TRBJ2-4, the V gene TRBV27; no clear D. This CDR3 has 16 residues. Germline V gene data show CDR1 as MNHEY and CDR2 as SMNVEV (reference sequence). V lost 6 bases to trimming and J lost 7 bases, with 22 bases between them. The CDR3 nucleotides are TGTGCCAGCAGATTAACAGTCTCGGACCCTGGGAACATTCAGTACTTC. Its protein is CASRLTVSDPGNIQYF.

This clonotype showed up just a few times. This sequence joins TRBV5-1 and TRBJ2-7, with D perhaps TRBD1 or TRBD2 (5 bases each). Trimming took off 4 bases at V and 9 bases at J, with 17 bases between the two ends. From germline, CDR1 is SGHRS and CDR2 YFSETQ. The CDR3 is 13 amino acids. In nucleotides, the CDR3 is TGCGCCAGCAGCGGCACCGGGGCCTTGGGGCAGTACTTC. This codes for CASSGTGALGQYF.

The chain combines TRBV12-3 or TRBV12-4 with TRBJ2-7; 7 bases are a match to TRBD1. This CDR3 region has 14 residues. The V and J ends lost 6 bases and 1 base, in that order; junction bases with no gene match: 6. The CDR3 is CASSETGSSYEQYF. The CDR3 nucleotides are TGTGCCAGCAGCGAGACAGGGTCTTCCTACGAGCAGTACTTC.

This clonotype was seen a few times. V usage is TRBV7-9 and J usage is TRBJ2-1; D is possibly TRBD2 (6 bases). V dropped 0 bases and J dropped 7 bases, with 16 bases sitting between them. CDR1 is SEHNR, CDR2 FQNEAQ, per germline (reference sequence). This CDR3 has 16 residues. In DNA form, the CDR3 reads TGTGCCAGCAGCTTAGCGCAGGAGGGCCTAGGGAATGAGCAGTTCTTC. It encodes CASSLAQEGLGNEQFF.

This clonotype was counted a single time. The V and J genes are TRBV5-1 and TRBJ1-2; a weak D match, TRBD1 (5 bases). The CDR3 sequence is 14 residues long. V was pared by 1 base and J by 4 bases, with 11 bases between. The V gene's germline CDR1 is SGHRS and CDR2 YFSETQ. The CDR3 here is CASSLWTGLYGYTF. CDR3 sequence (DNA): TGCGCCAGCAGCTTGTGGACGGGACTCTATGGCTACACCTTC.

The V and J genes are TRBV13 and TRBJ2-7; TRBD2 matches at 12 bases. The V gene end was trimmed by 4 bases and the J gene end by 7 bases; junction bases not matched to a gene: 14. CDR1 is PRHDT and CDR2 is FYEKMQ in the germline V gene (reference sequence). CDR3 length: 17 residues. The CDR3 DNA sequence: TGTGCCAGCAGCTCTGAATTACTAGCGGGGGGCCTCAGGGAGCAGTACTTC. This sequence encodes CASSSELLAGGLREQYF.

This sequence joins TRBV5-6 and TRBJ2-7; 8 bases match TRBD2. The V segment lost 4 bases and the J segment 7 bases; nucleotides outside the gene matches: 13. This CDR3 region has 15 residues. CDR1 and CDR2 (germline): SGHDT, YYEEEE. CDR3 DNA sequence: TGTGCCAGCAGCAACGGGAGGGGGAAGGGGCCTGAGCAGTACTTC. Translating it yields CASSNGRGKGPEQYF.

This clonotype came up a few times. The V and J genes are TRBV4-2 and TRBJ2-7, with TRBD1 as a possible D gene (5 bases). The CDR3 sequence is 15 residues long. V lost 2 bases, J lost 1 base, and 12 bases lay in between. Germline-derived CDR1 and CDR2 are LGHNA and YNFKEQ. The CDR3 reads CASSQTETESYEQYF. CDR3 sequence (DNA): TGTGCCAGCAGCCAAACCGAGACAGAGTCCTACGAGCAGTACTTC.

The chain joins TRBV3-1 to TRBJ2-7; D gene ambiguous. Trimming cost V 0 bases and J 3 bases, with 15 bases left between them. The length of the CDR3 is 16 residues. Per germline, CDR1 LGHDT and CDR2 YNNKEL (reference sequence). The CDR3 is CASSQDPPPADYEQYF. CDR3 bases: TGTGCCAGCAGCCAAGACCCTCCTCCGGCTGACTACGAGCAGTACTTC.

This clonotype was seen just once. The chain couples TRBV5-1 to TRBJ1-5, with no clear D. The J call is in doubt because the DNA end fits TRBJ2-3 better. The CDR3 has 15 amino acids. CDR1 SGHRS and CDR2 YFSETQ come from the germline V gene. In DNA form, the CDR3 reads TGCGCCAGCAGCCTACAAGGTACGAGCAATCAGCCCCAGTATTTT. Its translation is CASSLQGTSNQPQYF.